Listed below are T cell receptor beta chains from one sample, sequenced in a study of cytomegalovirus exposure and HLA in healthy donors. Measured with immunoSEQ multiplex PCR; TCRdb has only the in-frame clones, and not every one. The sample lists roughly 60,000 clones, 70% occurring once. The sequenced sample consisted of PBMCs. Every receptor here comes from a woman between 55 and 75 years old in good health and CMV-seropositive. The CDR3 runs from the conserved cysteine through the conserved F or W. D genes are given only for firm matches. Clone size is not always given. Where it is, it says once, few, many or a class for expanded clones.

clone size: .; D gene: .; V gene: TRBV29-1; J gene: TRBJ1-2; CDR3 protein: CSVRGRSLLYTF; CDR3 DNA: TGCAGCGTGAGAGGGCGAAGCCTGCTCTACACCTTC
clone size: .; D gene: .; V gene: TRBV7-2; J gene: TRBJ1-1; CDR3 protein: CASSLGGQYQNTEAFF; CDR3 DNA: TGTGCCAGCAGCTTAGGAGGGCAGTATCAGAACACTGAAGCTTTCTTT
clone size: .; D gene: .; V gene: TRBV9; J gene: TRBJ2-3; CDR3 protein: CASSVAYRGDTQYF; CDR3 DNA: TGTGCCAGCAGCGTAGCCTACCGTGGTGATACGCAGTATTTT
clone size: .; D gene: TRBD1; V gene: TRBV7-9; J gene: TRBJ2-2; CDR3 protein: CSSSSQGFSTGELFF; CDR3 DNA: TGTTCCAGCAGCTCACAGGGGTTTAGCACCGGGGAGCTGTTTTTT
clone size: .; D gene: .; V gene: TRBV4-3; J gene: TRBJ2-3; CDR3 protein: CASSQDLKGESDTQYF; CDR3 DNA: TGCGCCAGCAGCCAAGATCTAAAGGGGGAGTCAGATACGCAGTATTTT
clone size: .; D gene: TRBD1; V gene: TRBV27; J gene: TRBJ1-2; CDR3 protein: CASRGQGAYGYTF; CDR3 DNA: TGTGCCAGCCGGGGACAGGGGGCTTACGGCTACACCTTC
clone size: once; D gene: .; V gene: TRBV5-1; J gene: TRBJ1-2; CDR3 protein: CASSLETLGRGRFTHGYTF; CDR3 DNA: TGCGCCAGCAGCTTGGAAACCCTGGGTCGGGGAAGGTTCACCCATGGCTACACCTTC
clone size: .; D gene: .; V gene: TRBV13; J gene: TRBJ1-2; CDR3 protein: CASSLGTGQAGYGYTF; CDR3 DNA: TGTGCCAGCAGCTTAGGGACAGGTCAGGCTGGCTATGGCTACACCTTC
clone size: .; D gene: .; V gene: TRBV9; J gene: TRBJ2-1; CDR3 protein: CASSAYRETEQFF; CDR3 DNA: TGTGCCAGCAGCGCGTACAGGGAAACCGAGCAGTTCTTC
clone size: .; D gene: .; V gene: TRBV9; J gene: TRBJ2-7; CDR3 protein: CASSVDGAHYEQYF; CDR3 DNA: TGTGCCAGCAGCGTAGATGGGGCACACTACGAGCAGTACTTC
clone size: .; D gene: .; V gene: TRBV9; J gene: TRBJ1-2; CDR3 protein: CASDSPGYGYTF; CDR3 DNA: TGTGCCAGCGATTCTCCGGGCTATGGCTACACCTTC
clone size: .; D gene: TRBD1; V gene: TRBV5-1; J gene: TRBJ2-5; CDR3 protein: CASSLGTTGGAETQYF; CDR3 DNA: TGCGCCAGCAGCTTGGGAACAACAGGGGGCGCAGAGACCCAGTACTTC
clone size: few; D gene: TRBD1; V gene: TRBV7-9; J gene: TRBJ2-3; CDR3 protein: CASSLATGTGRYDTQYF; CDR3 DNA: TGTGCCAGCAGCTTAGCGACGGGGACAGGCCGGTATGATACGCAGTATTTT
clone size: .; D gene: TRBD1; V gene: TRBV2; J gene: TRBJ1-4; CDR3 protein: CASSVDRGDEKLFF; CDR3 DNA: TGTGCCAGCAGCGTGGACAGGGGGGATGAAAAACTGTTTTTT
clone size: .; D gene: TRBD1; V gene: TRBV11-3; J gene: TRBJ1-1; CDR3 protein: CASSLGQGAAEAFF; CDR3 DNA: TGTGCCAGCAGCTTGGGACAGGGGGCAGCTGAAGCTTTCTTT
clone size: .; D gene: TRBD1; V gene: TRBV5-4; J gene: TRBJ2-7; CDR3 protein: CASSHKTGSYEQYF; CDR3 DNA: TGTGCCAGCAGCCACAAGACAGGGTCCTACGAGCAGTACTTC
clone size: few; D gene: .; V gene: TRBV5-1; J gene: TRBJ2-3; CDR3 protein: CASSLRTDSPADTQYF; CDR3 DNA: TGCGCCAGCAGCTTAAGAACCGACAGTCCCGCGGATACGCAGTATTTT
clone size: .; D gene: TRBD1; V gene: TRBV5-4; J gene: TRBJ2-4; CDR3 protein: CASSLDGDRDTIQYF; CDR3 DNA: TGTGCCAGCAGCTTGGATGGGGACAGGGATACCATTCAGTACTTC
clone size: .; D gene: TRBD1; V gene: TRBV10-3; J gene: TRBJ1-2; CDR3 protein: CAISESGGSYGYTF; CDR3 DNA: TGTGCCATCAGTGAGTCAGGGGGCTCCTATGGCTACACCTTC
clone size: .; D gene: TRBD1; V gene: TRBV6-5; J gene: TRBJ1-2; CDR3 protein: CASSLDRGLYGYTF; CDR3 DNA: TGTGCCAGCAGTTTGGACAGGGGACTCTATGGCTACACCTTC
clone size: .; D gene: .; V gene: TRBV27; J gene: TRBJ2-3; CDR3 protein: CASSFRGVHTDTQYF; CDR3 DNA: TGTGCCAGCAGTTTCAGGGGTGTTCACACAGATACGCAGTATTTT
clone size: .; D gene: TRBD1; V gene: TRBV9; J gene: TRBJ1-3; CDR3 protein: CASSLTGSGSGNTIYF; CDR3 DNA: TGTGCCAGCAGCTTGACAGGGTCGGGCTCTGGAAACACCATATATTTT
clone size: .; D gene: TRBD1; V gene: TRBV19; J gene: TRBJ1-1; CDR3 protein: CASSIRRQGRTEAFF; CDR3 DNA: TGTGCCAGTAGTATAAGGAGACAGGGGCGTACTGAAGCTTTCTTT
clone size: .; D gene: .; V gene: TRBV7-2; J gene: TRBJ1-1; CDR3 protein: CASSRKGGLDTEAFF; CDR3 DNA: TGTGCCAGCAGCAGAAAGGGGGGGCTGGACACTGAAGCTTTCTTT
clone size: once; D gene: TRBD1; V gene: TRBV7-2; J gene: TRBJ1-2; CDR3 protein: CASSLARWDSYGYTF; CDR3 DNA: TGTGCCAGCAGCTTAGCGAGATGGGACAGTTATGGCTACACCTTC
clone size: .; D gene: .; V gene: TRBV6-6; J gene: TRBJ1-2; CDR3 protein: CANGGLNYGYTF; CDR3 DNA: TGTGCCAACGGGGGACTGAACTATGGCTACACCTTC
clone size: .; D gene: .; V gene: TRBV23-1; J gene: TRBJ1-1; CDR3 protein: CASSLLRQDTEAFF; CDR3 DNA: TGCGCCAGCAGTCTCCTCAGGCAGGACACTGAAGCTTTCTTT
clone size: .; D gene: TRBD1; V gene: TRBV7-8; J gene: TRBJ1-1; CDR3 protein: CASSGQGRTEAFF; CDR3 DNA: TGTGCCAGCAGCGGACAGGGTCGGACTGAAGCTTTCTTT